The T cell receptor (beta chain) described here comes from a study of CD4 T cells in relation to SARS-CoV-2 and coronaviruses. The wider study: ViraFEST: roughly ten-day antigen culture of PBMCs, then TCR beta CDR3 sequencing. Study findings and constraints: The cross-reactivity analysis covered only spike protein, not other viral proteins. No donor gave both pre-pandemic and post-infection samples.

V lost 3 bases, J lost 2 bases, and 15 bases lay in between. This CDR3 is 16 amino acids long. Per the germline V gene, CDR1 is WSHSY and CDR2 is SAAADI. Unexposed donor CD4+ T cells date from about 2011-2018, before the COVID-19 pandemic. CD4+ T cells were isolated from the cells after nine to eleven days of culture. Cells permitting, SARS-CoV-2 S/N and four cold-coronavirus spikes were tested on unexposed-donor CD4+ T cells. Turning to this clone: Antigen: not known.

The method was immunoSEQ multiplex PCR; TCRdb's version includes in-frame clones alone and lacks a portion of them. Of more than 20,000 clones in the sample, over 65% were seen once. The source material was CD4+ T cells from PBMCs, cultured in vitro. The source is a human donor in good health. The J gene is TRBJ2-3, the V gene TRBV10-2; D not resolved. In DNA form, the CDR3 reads TGCGCCAGCAGTGATGGGCAGCGAGATCCCACAGATACGCAGTATTTT. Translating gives CASSDGQRDPTDTQYF.